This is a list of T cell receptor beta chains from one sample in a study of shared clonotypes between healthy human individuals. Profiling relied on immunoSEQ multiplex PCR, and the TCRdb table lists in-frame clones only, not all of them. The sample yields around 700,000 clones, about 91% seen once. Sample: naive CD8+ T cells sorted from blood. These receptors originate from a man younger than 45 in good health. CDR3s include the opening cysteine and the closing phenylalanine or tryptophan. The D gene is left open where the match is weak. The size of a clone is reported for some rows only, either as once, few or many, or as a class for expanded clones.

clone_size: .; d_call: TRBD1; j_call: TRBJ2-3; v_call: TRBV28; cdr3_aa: CASSYSTGTTDTQYF; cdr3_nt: TGTGCCAGCAGCTACTCGACAGGGACCACAGATACGCAGTATTTT
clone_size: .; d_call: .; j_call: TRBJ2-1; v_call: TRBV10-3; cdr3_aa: CAISGGRLTYNEQFF; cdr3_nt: TGTGCCATCAGTGGAGGGAGACTAACTTACAATGAGCAGTTCTTC
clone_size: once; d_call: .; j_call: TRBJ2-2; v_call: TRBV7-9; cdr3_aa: CASSPTNAGELFF; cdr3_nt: TGTGCCAGCAGCCCCACAAATGCCGGGGAGCTGTTTTTT
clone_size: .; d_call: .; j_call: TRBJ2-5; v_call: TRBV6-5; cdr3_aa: CASSIGQGLETQYF; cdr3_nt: TGTGCCAGCAGTATAGGCCAGGGGCTCGAGACCCAGTACTTC
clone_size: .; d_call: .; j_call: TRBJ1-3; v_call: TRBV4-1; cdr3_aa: CASSQVPGNTIYF; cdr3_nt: TGCGCCAGCAGCCAAGTCCCCGGAAACACCATATATTTT
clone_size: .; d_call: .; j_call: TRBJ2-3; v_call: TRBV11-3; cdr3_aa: CASSLWRRLDTQYF; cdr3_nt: TGTGCCAGCAGCTTATGGAGGCGGCTCGATACGCAGTATTTT
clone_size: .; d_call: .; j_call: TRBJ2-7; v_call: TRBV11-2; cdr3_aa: CASSPVGRDEQYF; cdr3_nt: TGTGCCAGCAGCCCAGTGGGGAGAGACGAGCAGTACTTC
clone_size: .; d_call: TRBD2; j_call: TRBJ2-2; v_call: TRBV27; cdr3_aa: CASSLYIPAGDTGELFF; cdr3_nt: TGTGCCAGCAGTTTATATATTCCCGCGGGAGACACCGGGGAGCTGTTTTTT
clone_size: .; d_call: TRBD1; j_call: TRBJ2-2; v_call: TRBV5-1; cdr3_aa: CASSPGQGAGELFF; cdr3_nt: TGCGCCAGCAGCCCGGGCCAGGGGGCCGGGGAGCTGTTTTTT
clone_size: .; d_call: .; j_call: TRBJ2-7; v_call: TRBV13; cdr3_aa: CASSSRLAGARYEQYF; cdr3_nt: TGTGCCAGCAGCTCGAGGTTGGCAGGGGCAAGATACGAGCAGTACTTC
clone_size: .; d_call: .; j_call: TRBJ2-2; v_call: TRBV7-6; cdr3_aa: CASSFGTEAGELFF; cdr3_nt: TGTGCCAGCAGCTTTGGGACTGAAGCCGGGGAGCTGTTTTTT
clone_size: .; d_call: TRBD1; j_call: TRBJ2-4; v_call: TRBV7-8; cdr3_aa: CASSLYVQTGAVPIQAKNIQYF; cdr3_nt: TGTGCCAGCAGCCTTTACGTACAGACAGGGGCTGTTCCGATCCAAGCCAAAAACATTCAGTACTTC
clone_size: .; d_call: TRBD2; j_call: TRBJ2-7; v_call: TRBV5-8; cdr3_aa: CASSYLAGTYEQYF; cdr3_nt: TGTGCCAGCAGCTACCTAGCGGGTACCTACGAGCAGTACTTC
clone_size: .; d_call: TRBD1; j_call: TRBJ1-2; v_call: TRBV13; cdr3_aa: CASSSTGTASYGYTF; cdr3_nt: TGTGCCAGCAGCTCTACAGGGACAGCCTCCTATGGCTACACCTTC
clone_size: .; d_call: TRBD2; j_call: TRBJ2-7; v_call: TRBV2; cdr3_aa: CASSRLAGGVEQYF; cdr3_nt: TGTGCCAGCAGCCGACTAGCGGGAGGGGTCGAGCAGTACTTC
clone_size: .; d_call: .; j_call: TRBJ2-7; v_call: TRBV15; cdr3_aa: CATSSDNYEQYF; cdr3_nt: TGTGCCACCAGCAGCGACAACTACGAGCAGTACTTC
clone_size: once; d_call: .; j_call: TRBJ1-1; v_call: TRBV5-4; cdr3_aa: CASSMGHTNTEAFF; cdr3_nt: TGTGCCAGCAGCATGGGACACACGAACACTGAAGCTTTCTTT
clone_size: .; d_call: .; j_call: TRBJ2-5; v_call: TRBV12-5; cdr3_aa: CASGLEETQYF; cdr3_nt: TGTGCTAGTGGTTTGGAAGAGACCCAGTACTTC
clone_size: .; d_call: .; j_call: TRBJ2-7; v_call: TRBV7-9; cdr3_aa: CASSLEGRYEQYF; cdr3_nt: TGTGCCAGCAGCTTAGAAGGACGGTACGAGCAGTACTTC
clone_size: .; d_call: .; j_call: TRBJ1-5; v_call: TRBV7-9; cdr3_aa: CASSTLGDEGQPQHF; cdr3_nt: TGTGCCAGCAGCACCCTGGGGGATGAAGGACAGCCCCAGCATTTT
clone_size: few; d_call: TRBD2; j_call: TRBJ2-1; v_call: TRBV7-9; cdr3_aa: CASSWTPGLVPNEQFF; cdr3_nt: TGTGCCAGCAGCTGGACCCCGGGACTAGTACCCAATGAGCAGTTCTTC
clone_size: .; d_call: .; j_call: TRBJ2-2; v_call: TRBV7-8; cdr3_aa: CASSYKTGTGELFF; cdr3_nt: TGTGCCAGCAGCTACAAAACGGGGACCGGGGAGCTGTTTTTT
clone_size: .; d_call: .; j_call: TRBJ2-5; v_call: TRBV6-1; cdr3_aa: CASSEANYGLGDQETQYF; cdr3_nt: TGTGCCAGCAGTGAAGCGAATTATGGGTTAGGGGACCAAGAGACCCAGTACTTC
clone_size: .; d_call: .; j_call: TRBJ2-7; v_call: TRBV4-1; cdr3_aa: CASSQDRGGYEQYF; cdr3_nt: TGCGCCAGCAGCCAAGATAGGGGGGGGTACGAGCAGTACTTC
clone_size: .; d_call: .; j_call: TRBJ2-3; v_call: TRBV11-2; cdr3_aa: CASSLEAADTQYF; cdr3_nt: TGTGCCAGCAGCTTAGAGGCTGCAGATACGCAGTATTTT
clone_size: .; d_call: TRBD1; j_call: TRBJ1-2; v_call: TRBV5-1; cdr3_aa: CASSLGWDSYGYTF; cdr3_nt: TGCGCCAGCAGCTTGGGATGGGACAGCTATGGCTACACCTTC
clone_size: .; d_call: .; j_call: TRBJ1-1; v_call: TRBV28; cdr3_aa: CASSSPRGNSLVPFSSAFF; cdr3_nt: TGTGCCAGCAGCTCACCTCGCGGGAATTCTCTCGTCCCCTTTTCTTCGGCTTTCTTT
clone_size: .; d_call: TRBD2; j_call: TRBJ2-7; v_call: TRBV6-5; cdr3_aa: CASSYSGGRAVYEQYF; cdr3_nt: TGTGCCAGCAGTTACTCCGGCGGGAGGGCCGTCTACGAGCAGTACTTC
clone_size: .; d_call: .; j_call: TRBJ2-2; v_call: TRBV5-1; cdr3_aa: CATPGPTGELFF; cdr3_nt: TGCGCCACCCCCGGACCGACCGGGGAGCTGTTTTTT
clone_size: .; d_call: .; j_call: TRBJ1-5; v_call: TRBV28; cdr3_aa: CASSGQKGDQPQHF; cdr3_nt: TGTGCCAGCAGTGGACAGAAAGGAGATCAGCCCCAGCATTTT
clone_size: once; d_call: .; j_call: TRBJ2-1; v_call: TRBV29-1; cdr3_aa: CSGIELGKQFF; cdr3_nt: TGCAGCGGGATAGAACTAGGAAAGCAGTTCTTC
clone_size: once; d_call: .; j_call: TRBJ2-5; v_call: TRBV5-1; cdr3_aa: CASSLDQRKETQYF; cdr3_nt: TGCGCCAGCAGCTTGGATCAGCGAAAAGAGACCCAGTACTTC
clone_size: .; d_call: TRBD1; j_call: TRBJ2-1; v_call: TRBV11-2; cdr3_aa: CASSSGQGGINEQFF; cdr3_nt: TGTGCCAGCAGCTCCGGACAGGGGGGCATTAATGAGCAGTTCTTC